This is a list of T cell receptor beta chains from one sample in a study of human T cells and chemical hapten exposure. In TCRdb, the RACE reads were re-called with MiXCR into one record per CDR3 protein. The sample yields about 380,000 distinct CDR3 sequences, 4% to 6% seen once. The sequencing used whole blood, collected in connection with sensitization to the hapten diphenylcyclopropenone (DPC). The receptors here all came from a woman between 50 and 59 years old with alopecia areata. Some clones in this sample may be carry-over from other donors' samples. Both conserved end residues are part of each CDR3.

>TRBV5-5|TRBJ2-5
CASSFRPGLQETQYF
>TRBV7-2|TRBJ1-2
CASSQWRANYGYTF
>TRBV21-1|TRBJ2-7
CASNSRWRADEQYF
>TRBV20-1|TRBJ1-1
CSARVPANTEAFF
>TRBV12-3/TRBV12-4|TRBJ2-3
CASSSSGTLGETQYF
>TRBV24-1|TRBJ1-5
CATSDPQGGEGPQHF
>TRBV4-3|TRBJ1-1
CASSQDGQGDTEAFF
>TRBV12-3/TRBV12-4|TRBJ1-1
CASSVQGTTEAFF
>TRBV12-3/TRBV12-4|TRBJ1-1
CASSLPGGGTEAFF
>TRBV7-9|TRBJ2-5
CASSATEGIETQYF
>TRBV10-2|TRBJ1-5
CASSQQGGNQPQHF
>TRBV9|TRBJ2-3
CASSVGGSTDTQYF
>TRBV10-3|TRBJ2-3
CAISEQGAGGTDTQYF
>TRBV20-1|TRBJ1-1
CSASNDRGIGTEAFF
>TRBV4-3|TRBJ2-1
CASSQGGRGDNEQFF
>TRBV3-1|TRBJ1-2
CASSQFLNDGYTF
>TRBV24-1|TRBJ2-3
CATSPGQGSTDTQYF
>TRBV6-2/TRBV6-3|TRBJ2-3
CASTDPPRGDTQYF
>TRBV28|TRBJ2-7
CASSGASGRGGAYEQYF
>TRBV13|TRBJ1-2
CASSLGGRVADGYTF
>TRBV6-2/TRBV6-3|TRBJ1-1
CASRKGHQDTEAFF
>TRBV10-3|TRBJ2-3
CAISLLAGGPDTQYF
>TRBV29-1|TRBJ2-1
CSVAATVEQFF
>TRBV12-3/TRBV12-4|TRBJ2-3
CASSPIDRALSDTQYF
>TRBV12-3/TRBV12-4|TRBJ2-7
CASSFSPSEQYF
>TRBV5-5|TRBJ2-7
CASSWDRGAYEQYF
>TRBV5-6|TRBJ1-5
CASSTGTGGYNQPQHF
>TRBV6-5|TRBJ2-5
CASMDSSTQETQYF
>TRBV27|TRBJ1-1
CASSSRAREAFF